This T cell receptor beta chain comes out of a study of blood T cells in healthy people across ages. V dropped 5 bases and J dropped 5; count of bases not matched to a gene: 4. CDR3 size: 14 residues. The germline CDR1 and CDR2 sequences are MNHNY and SVGAGI (reference sequence). In regard to this clonotype: Its specificity is not known.

Each sample provided at least 5 micrograms of extracted total RNA. General study findings and limits: The unknown donor CMV status may have confounded expanded clonotype changes.

It was with a sample-barcoded 5' primer and a J-beta primer mix that a second PCR of roughly 7 to 11 cycles was run. MiXCR was run by TCRdb on the 5' RACE reads, yielding one entry per CDR3 protein. The repertoire includes some 670,000 distinct CDR3 sequences, 52% of them detected once, and less than 15% sits in the top ten. The chain has TRBV6-6 and TRBJ1-4, with 8 positions matching TRBD1. This sequence originates from a woman aged 80 or over in good health. The sequencing input was blood. CDR3 nucleotides: TGTGCCAGCAGTCCCAGGGGGCTGAATGAAAAACTGTTTTTT. Translated, it gives CASSPRGLNEKLFF.